What follows are 20 T cell receptor beta chains derived from one specimen sequenced in a study of Graves' ophthalmopathy and Graves' hyperthyroidism. The sequenced template was RNA, covering the TCR beta CDR3 region. Second-round multiplex PCR came after a first-round RT-PCR that employed HTBI primers. TCRdb passed the multiplex PCR reads through MiXCR, listing each CDR3 protein once. The sample shows 500,000 to 600,000 distinct CDR3 sequences, roughly 39% of them seen only once. The sequencing sample was made of peripheral blood or thyroid tissue (not recorded which). These receptors were collected from an adult man with Graves' hyperthyroidism.

This clonotype was picked up many times. The rearrangement uses TRBV20-1 and TRBJ2-5; 8 bases are a match to TRBD1. Germline trimming cut 1 base from V and 3 bases from J; bases unmatched to any gene: 4. The CDR3 sequence is 14 residues long. Germline-derived CDR1 and CDR2 are DFQATT and SNEGSKA (reference sequence). CDR3 in amino acids: CSARAGQAKETQYF. The CDR3 bases are TGCAGTGCTAGAGCGGGACAGGCCAAAGAGACCCAGTACTTC.

The chain uses TRBV18 and TRBJ2-7, with unresolved D. Germline assignment: CDR1 KGHSH and CDR2 LQKENI. Trimming shortened V by 3 bases and J by 2 bases, and 5 bases separated the two germline ends. This CDR3 comprises 12 residues. The CDR3 spells CASSPRPYEQYF. CDR3 DNA: TGTGCCAGCTCACCGCGGCCCTACGAGCAGTACTTC.

A word on this clonotype: Since the CDR3 does not end with the conserved phenylalanine or tryptophan, this likely comes from a read error. V gene TRBV6-5 combines with J gene TRBJ2-7; TRBD2 matches 8 bases. This CDR3 region has 15 residues. With V trimmed by 4 bases and J by 0 bases, 5 bases remained unmatched. Germline values: CDR1 MNHEY, CDR2 SVGAGI. CDR3: CASSFAGLASYEQYL. Here the CDR3 DNA reads TGTGCCAGCAGTTTTGCCGGACTAGCCTCCTACGAGCAGTACCTC.

Concerning this clonotype itself: A much larger clone lies a single base off, so this may be a read error. V is TRBV15 and J is TRBJ1-4; D is undetermined. The germline V gene has CDR1 LNHNV and CDR2 YYDKDF (reference sequence). V lost 0 bases and J lost 0, with 8 bases in between. This CDR3 is built from 16 residues. CDR3 DNA: TGTGCCACCAGCAGAGACCACTGGTCAACTAATGAAAAACTGTTTTTT. It codes for CATSRDHWSTNEKLFF.

This clonotype was recorded many times. The chain's CDR3 is CASSQTGTGNTEAFF. DNA of the CDR3: TGTGCCAGCAGCCAAACCGGGACAGGGAACACTGAAGCTTTCTTT. The V gene is TRBV3-1, the J gene TRBJ1-1; 8 bases align to TRBD1. The CDR3 is made up of 15 amino acids. V lost 2 bases, J lost 1 base, and 3 bases stayed unmatched. The germline gives CDR1 LGHDT, CDR2 YNNKEL (reference sequence).

A word on this clonotype: A much bigger clone sits one base away, suggesting this may be a read error. V gene TRBV19 combines with J gene TRBJ1-3, with D perhaps TRBD1 (5 bases). From germline, CDR1 is LNHDA and CDR2 SQIVND (reference sequence). The CDR3 has 16 amino acids. The CDR3 loop reads CASSIEARVSGNTVYF. The CDR3 DNA reads TGTGCCAGTAGTATAGAGGCCAGGGTGAGCGGAAACACCGTATATTTT.

The rearrangement uses TRBV20-1 and TRBJ2-1; 7 bases line up with TRBD1. The CDR3 has 13 amino acids. After removal of 3 bases from V and 6 bases from J, the junction contained 5 bases not matched to a gene. Germline CDR1 DFQATT, CDR2 SNEGSKA (reference sequence). CDR3: CSARPGTANEQFF. The CDR3 DNA follows: TGCAGTGCTAGGCCGGGGACAGCCAATGAGCAGTTCTTC.

This clonotype was counted many times. V is TRBV9 and J is TRBJ1-3; TRBD1 might be the D (6 bases). In germline, CDR1 is SGDLS, CDR2 YYNGEE. The CDR3 totals 15 residues. V dropped 0 bases and J dropped 2 bases, with 9 bases sitting between them. CDR3 bases: TGTGCCAGCAGCGTAGCCGGGGGCACTGGAAACACCATATATTTT. Residues: CASSVAGGTGNTIYF.

This clonotype was observed many times. The chain joins TRBV20-1 to TRBJ1-2; D is ambiguous. Germline assignment: CDR1 DFQATT and CDR2 SNEGSKA (reference sequence). The germline V and J ends were trimmed by 0 bases and 7 bases, with 15 bases remaining between them. CDR3 length: 14 residues. The CDR3 DNA reads TGCAGTGCTAGAGATCAAGGCGGTCCGCTTGGCTACACCTTC. This sequence encodes CSARDQGGPLGYTF.

This clonotype was detected many times. This rearrangement joins TRBV12-3 or TRBV12-4 to TRBJ1-6; the D gene is possibly TRBD1 (6 bases). Deletions cut 5 bases from V and 8 bases from J, with 16 bases between. The CDR3 runs to 15 residues. The CDR3, as DNA: TGTGCCAGCAGTGTACAGGGTCACGGGTATTCACCCCTCCACTTT. Translated, it gives CASSVQGHGYSPLHF.

This clonotype was found many times. This CDR3 is CASSLFQGRGEQYF. The CDR3 DNA sequence: TGTGCCAGCAGCTTATTCCAGGGTCGAGGCGAGCAGTACTTC. J is TRBJ2-7 and V is TRBV7-8; D may be TRBD1 (5 bases). This CDR3 spans 14 amino acids. CDR1 and CDR2 (germline): SGHVS, FQNEAQ. Trimming pared 2 bases from V and 6 bases from J, leaving 14 bases between.

This clonotype was counted many times. The gene calls are TRBV6-5 and TRBJ1-1; D gene uncertain. V lost 4 bases, J lost 5 bases, and 14 bases lay in between. Germline-derived CDR1 and CDR2 are MNHEY and SVGAGI. The CDR3 runs to 14 residues. The DNA for the CDR3 is TGTGCCAGCAGTTCAGACGTCGTGTGGACTGAAGCTTTCTTT. Translating gives CASSSDVVWTEAFF.

This rearrangement joins TRBV28 to TRBJ2-7; perhaps TRBD2 as D (5 bases). Per germline, CDR1 MDHEN and CDR2 SYDVKM. V was pared by 5 bases and J by 0 bases, with 14 bases between. The CDR3 contains 15 residues. The CDR3 DNA is TGTGCCAGCAGTCCGCAACTAGGCCGCTCCTACGAGCAGTACTTC. Translation: CASSPQLGRSYEQYF.

The table lists this clonotype with a few counts. This sequence joins TRBV7-2 and TRBJ1-2; 8 nucleotides agree with TRBD1. V lost 5 bases, J lost 4 bases, and 6 bases stayed unmatched. The V gene's germline CDR1 is SGHTA and CDR2 FQGNSA. The CDR3 loop spans 14 amino acids. The CDR3 is CASSPGTGFYGYTF. DNA of the CDR3: TGTGCCAGCAGCCCGGGGACAGGATTCTATGGCTACACCTTC.

This clonotype was found many times. J is TRBJ1-6 and V is TRBV25-1, with a tentative D call TRBD1 (5 bases). The CDR3 is 14 residues long. From germline, CDR1 is MGHDK and CDR2 SYGVNS. The V end lost 3 bases, the J end lost 5 bases, and 8 bases lay between the germline ends. CDR3 DNA sequence: TGTGCCAGCAGTGATGCGGGGCATAATTCACCCCTCCACTTT. This codes for CASSDAGHNSPLHF.

The chain carries TRBV20-1 and TRBJ2-5; 13 bases match TRBD2. This CDR3 is built from 14 residues. Per the germline V gene, CDR1 is DFQATT and CDR2 is SNEGSKA (reference sequence). V trimming: 5 bases; J trimming: 7 bases; junction bases outside the gene matches: 7. CDR3 amino acids: CSAQTSGRVGTQYF. The CDR3, as DNA: TGCAGTGCTCAAACTAGCGGGAGGGTAGGGACCCAGTACTTC.

The chain employs TRBV20-1 and TRBJ2-7, with a weak D call TRBD1 (6 bases). The CDR3 loop spans 12 amino acids. The germline gives CDR1 DFQATT, CDR2 SNEGSKA (reference sequence). The ends were cut back, 5 bases at V and 6 bases at J, with 14 bases in the middle. CDR3 nucleotide sequence: TGCAGTGCTGATACTAGGGGGTCCGAGCAGTACTTC. Amino acids: CSADTRGSEQYF.

The chain employs TRBV11-2 and TRBJ1-2; a weak D match, TRBD1 (5 bases). Germline V gene lookup returns CDR1 SGHAT and CDR2 FQNNGV. Trimming removed 2 bases at V and 2 bases at J, with 12 bases between. The CDR3 extends over 15 amino acids. As DNA, the CDR3 is TGTGCCAGCAGCTTACAGGGAGCGAAGAACTATGGCTACACCTTC. It encodes CASSLQGAKNYGYTF.

This clonotype was detected ten times or more. This chain joins TRBV29-1 and TRBJ1-2, with a weak D call TRBD1 (5 bases). The germline V and J ends were trimmed by 2 bases and 4 bases, with 11 bases remaining between them. Germline loops: CDR1 SQVTM, CDR2 ANQGSEA. This CDR3 comprises 13 residues. The CDR3 sequence is CSVERSGSYGYTF. In DNA, the CDR3 is TGCAGCGTTGAACGGTCAGGGAGCTATGGCTACACCTTC. Supplemented by reference TRBV29-1 and TRBJ1-2, the full variable domain reads SAVISQKPSRDICQRGTSLTIQCQVDSQVTMMFWYRQQPGQSLTLIATANQGSEATYESGFVIDKFPISRPNLTFSTLTVSNMSPEDSSIYLCSVERSGSYGYTFGSGTRLTVV.

Details on this clonotype: A clone one base away is much larger, so this may be a read error. The chain carries TRBV20-1 and TRBJ2-3, with 10 bases lining up with TRBD2. Per the germline V gene, CDR1 is DFQATT and CDR2 is SNEGSKA (reference sequence). Trimming removed 3 bases from V and 1 base from J; junction bases left unmatched: 10. The CDR3 extends over 17 amino acids. The CDR3 reads CSASPHSLAGGTDTQYF. The CDR3 DNA reads as TGCAGTGCTAGCCCCCACTCCCTAGCGGGGGGCACAGATACGCAGTATTTT.